This is a list of T cell receptor beta chains from one sample in a study of cytomegalovirus exposure and HLA in healthy donors. Some clones are missing from TCRdb's copy, which holds only in-frame ones; the method was immunoSEQ multiplex PCR. Among over 120,000 clones, about 94% were seen once, and the ten largest hold approximately 1.8%. Sequencing input: PBMCs. All receptors derive from a young man in good health and CMV-seropositive. The CDR3 runs from the conserved cysteine through the conserved F or W. D genes are given only for firm matches. Clone size appears in some rows only: once, few, many, or a class for an expanded clone.

J gene	clone size	D gene	V gene	CDR3 protein	CDR3 DNA
TRBJ1-2	once	.	TRBV5-6	CASSLAGQLNYGYTF	TGTGCCAGCAGCTTGGCTGGACAGCTAAACTATGGCTACACCTTC
TRBJ1-2	.	.	TRBV29-1	CSVFTGEANYGYTF	TGCAGCGTTTTTACGGGGGAAGCAAACTATGGCTACACCTTC
TRBJ2-7	.	.	TRBV6-1	CASMRARYEQYF	TGTGCCAGCATGAGGGCTCGGTACGAGCAGTACTTC
TRBJ2-7	once	TRBD2	TRBV6-5	CASSYEASGAYEQYF	TGTGCCAGCAGTTACGAGGCTAGCGGAGCCTACGAGCAGTACTTC
TRBJ1-3	.	.	TRBV5-1	CASSLARGNTIYF	TGCGCCAGCAGCTTGGCCCGTGGAAACACCATATATTTT
TRBJ2-7	.	TRBD2	TRBV6-1	CASSEGAGGLTKQYF	TGTGCCAGCAGTGAAGGGGCGGGAGGTCTTACGAAGCAGTACTTC
TRBJ1-3	.	.	TRBV15	CATSSRLDSPTIYF	TGTGCCACCAGCAGCCGACTTGACAGTCCCACCATATATTTT
TRBJ1-1	.	TRBD1	TRBV2	CARGGTGGTEAFF	TGTGCCAGAGGGGGGACAGGGGGCACTGAAGCTTTCTTT
TRBJ1-4	.	TRBD1	TRBV5-1	CASSLGQGSRIEKLFF	TGCGCCAGCAGCCTCGGACAGGGTAGTAGGATTGAAAAACTGTTTTTT
TRBJ2-3	.	.	TRBV11-2	CASSTSDRGRVTDTQYF	TGTGCCAGCAGCACTTCCGACCGGGGTCGGGTCACAGATACGCAGTATTTT
TRBJ1-5	.	TRBD1	TRBV29-1	CSVWTGYNQPQHF	TGCAGCGTTTGGACAGGGTACAATCAGCCCCAGCATTTT
TRBJ2-3	.	TRBD1	TRBV13	CASSRGQGAGGGADTQYF	TGTGCCAGCAGCAGGGGACAGGGGGCCGGCGGAGGTGCAGATACGCAGTATTTT
TRBJ1-5	.	TRBD1	TRBV28	CASMETGYNQPQHF	TGTGCCAGCATGGAGACAGGGTACAATCAGCCCCAGCATTTT
TRBJ1-2	.	.	TRBV18	CASSPGQLNYGYTF	TGTGCCAGCTCACCCGGACAGCTTAACTATGGCTACACCTTC
TRBJ2-7	.	.	TRBV11-2	CASSSYRTPTYEQYF	TGTGCCAGCAGCTCCTATCGGACACCTACCTACGAGCAGTACTTC
TRBJ2-1	.	TRBD1	TRBV13	CASSSETGSNRPQFF	TGTGCCAGCAGCTCCGAGACAGGGTCTAACCGTCCGCAGTTCTTC
TRBJ2-1	.	TRBD2	TRBV11-2	CASSLGGGRVNEQFF	TGTGCCAGCAGCTTAGGGGGCGGGAGAGTCAATGAGCAGTTCTTC
TRBJ2-2	.	.	TRBV6-5	CASSYSRQGEGELFF	TGTGCCAGCAGTTACTCGAGGCAGGGTGAAGGGGAGCTGTTTTTT
TRBJ1-1	.	TRBD1	TRBV5-1	CASSFTGAKNTEAFF	TGCGCCAGCAGCTTTACAGGGGCAAAGAACACTGAAGCTTTCTTT
TRBJ2-1	.	TRBD1	TRBV4-2	CASSQDRSVGQGLGNEQFF	TGTGCCAGCAGCCAAGATCGTAGTGTAGGACAGGGCCTCGGAAATGAGCAGTTCTTC
TRBJ2-7	.	TRBD1	TRBV27	CASSSRQGGAYEQYF	TGTGCCAGCAGTTCGAGACAGGGGGGGGCCTACGAGCAGTACTTC
TRBJ1-1	.	TRBD1	TRBV4-1	CASSPQGMDTEAFF	TGCGCCAGCAGCCCACAGGGGATGGACACTGAAGCTTTCTTT
TRBJ1-1	few	.	TRBV6-1	CASTLPGGEDTEAFF	TGTGCCAGCACGTTACCGGGAGGGGAGGACACTGAAGCTTTCTTT
TRBJ2-5	.	TRBD2	TRBV10-3	CAIGGAEETQYF	TGTGCAATCGGGGGGGCAGAAGAGACCCAGTACTTC
TRBJ1-2	.	TRBD1	TRBV28	CASSAPDRPYGYTF	TGTGCCAGCAGTGCCCCGGACAGGCCCTATGGCTACACCTTC
TRBJ2-2	once	.	TRBV4-1	CASSHEWRGTGELFF	TGCGCCAGCAGCCACGAGTGGCGAGGGACCGGGGAGCTGTTTTTT
TRBJ1-1	.	.	TRBV28	CASSSAATGSTEAFF	TGTGCCAGCAGTTCCGCCGCCACAGGGAGCACTGAAGCTTTCTTT
TRBJ1-4	.	TRBD1	TRBV5-8	CASSLRDRYEKLFF	TGTGCCAGCAGCTTGAGGGACAGGTATGAAAAACTGTTTTTT
TRBJ2-7	.	.	TRBV2	CASSPSYEQYF	TGTGCCAGCAGTCCTTCCTACGAGCAGTACTTC
TRBJ2-7	.	.	TRBV7-8	CASSHYYEQYF	TGTGCCAGCAGCCACTACTACGAGCAGTACTTC
TRBJ1-5	once	.	TRBV6-1	CASSERGGQPQHF	TGTGCCAGCAGTGAACGGGGGGGACAGCCCCAGCATTTT
TRBJ1-2	.	.	TRBV7-9	CASSLGRGIYGYTF	TGTGCCAGCAGCTTAGGCAGGGGAATCTATGGCTACACCTTC
TRBJ1-2	.	TRBD1	TRBV5-1	CASSSPGQGAGGYTF	TGCGCCAGCAGCTCTCCGGGACAGGGTGCGGGGGGCTACACCTTC
TRBJ2-4	once	TRBD1	TRBV7-6	CASSLSSQGAAKNIQYF	TGTGCCAGCAGCCTATCGTCCCAGGGGGCAGCCAAAAACATTCAGTACTTC
TRBJ2-1	.	TRBD2	TRBV5-1	CASSLTSGRANEQFF	TGCGCCAGCAGCTTGACTAGCGGGAGGGCCAATGAGCAGTTCTTC
TRBJ1-3	.	TRBD1	TRBV4-1	CASSQFPGTETMRNTIYF	TGCGCCAGCAGCCAATTCCCCGGGACAGAGACTATGCGAAACACCATATATTTT
TRBJ1-2	.	TRBD1	TRBV5-6	CASSSAGTGVFYGYTF	TGTGCCAGCAGCTCTGCCGGGACAGGCGTCTTCTATGGCTACACCTTC
TRBJ2-3	.	TRBD2	TRBV5-1	CASKRDRSTDTQYF	TGCGCCAGCAAGCGGGATAGAAGCACAGATACGCAGTATTTT
TRBJ1-5	.	.	TRBV6-5	CASSPRRTGNQPQHF	TGTGCCAGCAGCCCTCGCAGGACTGGCAATCAGCCCCAGCATTTT
TRBJ2-2	.	TRBD2	TRBV6-1	CASTAAGETGELFF	TGTGCCAGCACCGCAGCGGGAGAGACCGGGGAGCTGTTTTTT
TRBJ1-2	.	TRBD1	TRBV5-5	CASSPQDRNTGGGYTF	TGTGCCAGCAGCCCCCAGGACAGGAACACTGGTGGGGGCTACACCTTC
TRBJ1-4	.	.	TRBV9	CASSVGTATTNEKLFF	TGTGCCAGCAGCGTAGGGACAGCCACAACTAATGAAAAACTGTTTTTT
TRBJ2-3	.	.	TRBV7-6	CASSLEAGSTDTQYF	TGTGCCAGCAGCTTAGAGGCAGGGAGCACAGATACGCAGTATTTT
TRBJ2-5	.	TRBD2	TRBV7-3	CASSPGTSGSSGTQYF	TGTGCCAGCAGTCCCGGGACTAGCGGGAGCTCTGGGACCCAGTACTTC
TRBJ2-3	.	TRBD1	TRBV14	CASSHGQDLTDTQYF	TGTGCCAGCAGCCACGGACAGGACCTCACAGATACGCAGTATTTT
TRBJ1-1	few	TRBD1	TRBV9	CASSVTGGRAFF	TGTGCCAGCAGCGTGACAGGGGGCCGGGCTTTCTTT
TRBJ2-7	once	TRBD2	TRBV5-1	CASGTTSGAVRF	TGCGCCAGCGGGACAACTAGCGGGGCTGTTCGCTTC
TRBJ2-1	.	.	TRBV19	CASSIAMSSNNEQFF	TGTGCCAGTAGTATAGCCATGTCTAGCAACAATGAGCAGTTCTTC
TRBJ1-5	.	.	TRBV6-5	CASSLRGGGNQPQHF	TGTGCCAGCAGCCTGCGAGGGGGTGGCAATCAGCCCCAGCATTTT
TRBJ2-5	.	TRBD2	TRBV18	CASSPNGGSQETQYF	TGTGCCAGCTCACCTAACGGGGGGAGTCAAGAGACCCAGTACTTC
TRBJ1-1	.	.	TRBV5-1	CASSLGGGENTEAFF	TGCGCCAGCAGCTTGGGCGGGGGGGAGAACACTGAAGCTTTCTTT
TRBJ1-4	.	.	TRBV6-5	CASSYSTGLGEKLFF	TGTGCCAGCAGTTACTCGACAGGCCTAGGTGAAAAACTGTTTTTT